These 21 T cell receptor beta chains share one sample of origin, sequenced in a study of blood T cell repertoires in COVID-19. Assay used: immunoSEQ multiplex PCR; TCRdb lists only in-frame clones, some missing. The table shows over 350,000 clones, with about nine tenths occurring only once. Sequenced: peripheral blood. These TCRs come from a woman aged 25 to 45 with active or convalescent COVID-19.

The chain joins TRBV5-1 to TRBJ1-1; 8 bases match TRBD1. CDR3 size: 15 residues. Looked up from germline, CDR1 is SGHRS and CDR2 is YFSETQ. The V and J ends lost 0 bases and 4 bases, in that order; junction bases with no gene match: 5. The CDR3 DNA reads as TGCGCCAGCAGCTTGGACGGACAGGGTGGCACTGAAGCTTTCTTT. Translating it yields CASSLDGQGGTEAFF.

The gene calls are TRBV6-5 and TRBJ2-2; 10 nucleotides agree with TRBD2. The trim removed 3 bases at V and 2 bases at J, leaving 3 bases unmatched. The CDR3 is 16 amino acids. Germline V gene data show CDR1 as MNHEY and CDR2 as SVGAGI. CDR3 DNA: TGTGCCAGCAGTTATAGCGGGAGGCCCAACACCGGGGAGCTGTTTTTT. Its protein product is CASSYSGRPNTGELFF.

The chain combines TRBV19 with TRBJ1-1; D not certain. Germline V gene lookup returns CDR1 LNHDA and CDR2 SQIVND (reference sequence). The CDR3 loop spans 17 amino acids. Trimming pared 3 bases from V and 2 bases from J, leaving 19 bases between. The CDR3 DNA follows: TGTGCCAGTAGTATTCCCCCTAACTCGGGTATAAACACTGAAGCTTTCTTT. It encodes CASSIPPNSGINTEAFF.

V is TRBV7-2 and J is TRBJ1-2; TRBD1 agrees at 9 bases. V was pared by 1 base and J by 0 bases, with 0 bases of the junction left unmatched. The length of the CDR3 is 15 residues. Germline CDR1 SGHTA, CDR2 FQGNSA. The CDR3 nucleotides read TGTGCCAGCAGCTTAGGACAGGGGGCTAACTATGGCTACACCTTC. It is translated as CASSLGQGANYGYTF.

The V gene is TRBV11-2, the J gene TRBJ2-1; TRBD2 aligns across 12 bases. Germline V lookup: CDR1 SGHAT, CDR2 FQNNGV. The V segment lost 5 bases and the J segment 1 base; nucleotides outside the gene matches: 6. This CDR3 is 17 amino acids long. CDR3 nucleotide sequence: TGTGCCAGCAGCCCACGGACTAGCGGGGCGTCCTACAATGAGCAGTTCTTC. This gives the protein CASSPRTSGASYNEQFF.

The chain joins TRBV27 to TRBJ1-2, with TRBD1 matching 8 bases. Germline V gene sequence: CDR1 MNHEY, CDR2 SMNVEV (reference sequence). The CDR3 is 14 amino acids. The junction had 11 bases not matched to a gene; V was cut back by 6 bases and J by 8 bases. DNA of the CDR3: TGTGCCAGCAGGCCGGGGACAGGCCAATTAGGCTACACCTTC. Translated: CASRPGTGQLGYTF.

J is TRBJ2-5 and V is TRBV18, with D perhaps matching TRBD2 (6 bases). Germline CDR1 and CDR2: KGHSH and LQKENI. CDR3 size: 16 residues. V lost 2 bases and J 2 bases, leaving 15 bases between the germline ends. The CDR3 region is CASSPTGGAGQETQYF. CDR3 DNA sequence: TGTGCCAGCTCACCAACCGGTGGGGCGGGACAAGAGACCCAGTACTTC.

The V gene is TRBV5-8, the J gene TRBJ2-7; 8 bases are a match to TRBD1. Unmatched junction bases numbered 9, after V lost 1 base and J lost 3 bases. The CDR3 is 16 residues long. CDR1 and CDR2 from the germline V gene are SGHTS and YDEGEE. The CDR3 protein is CASSLLRTGTDYEQYF. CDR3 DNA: TGTGCCAGCAGCTTGCTACGGACAGGGACCGACTACGAGCAGTACTTC.

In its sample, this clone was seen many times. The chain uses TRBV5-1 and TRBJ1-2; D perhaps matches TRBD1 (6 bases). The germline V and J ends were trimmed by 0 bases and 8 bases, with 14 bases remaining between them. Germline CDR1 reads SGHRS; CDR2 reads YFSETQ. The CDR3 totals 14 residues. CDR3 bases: TGCGCCAGCAGCTTGGAGGGGGGGCCGGGAGGCTACACCTTC. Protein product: CASSLEGGPGGYTF.

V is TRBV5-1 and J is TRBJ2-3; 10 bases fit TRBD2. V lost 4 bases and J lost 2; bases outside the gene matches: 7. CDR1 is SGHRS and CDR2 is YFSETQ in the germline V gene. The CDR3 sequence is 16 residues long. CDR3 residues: CASSPQLAGSTDTQYF. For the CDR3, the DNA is TGCGCCAGCAGCCCTCAACTAGCGGGGTCCACAGATACGCAGTATTTT. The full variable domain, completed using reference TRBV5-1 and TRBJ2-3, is KAGVTQTPRYLIKTRGQQVTLSCSPISGHRSVSWYQQTPGQGLQFLFEYFSETQRNKGNFPGRFSGRQFSNSRSEMNVSTLELGDSALYLCASSPQLAGSTDTQYFGPGTRLTVL.

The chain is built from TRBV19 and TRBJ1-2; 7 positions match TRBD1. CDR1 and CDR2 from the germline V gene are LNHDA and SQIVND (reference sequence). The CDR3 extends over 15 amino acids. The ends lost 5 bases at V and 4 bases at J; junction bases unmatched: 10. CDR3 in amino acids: CASSAEVTGSYGYTF. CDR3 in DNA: TGTGCCAGTAGTGCCGAAGTGACAGGGTCCTATGGCTACACCTTC.

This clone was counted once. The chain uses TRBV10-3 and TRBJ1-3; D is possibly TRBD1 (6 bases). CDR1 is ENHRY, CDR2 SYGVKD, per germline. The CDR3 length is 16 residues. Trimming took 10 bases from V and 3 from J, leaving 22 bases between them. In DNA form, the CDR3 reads TGTGCCACCCAGGGGAAACAGGTCCTCGATGGAAACACCATATATTTT. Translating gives CATQGKQVLDGNTIYF.

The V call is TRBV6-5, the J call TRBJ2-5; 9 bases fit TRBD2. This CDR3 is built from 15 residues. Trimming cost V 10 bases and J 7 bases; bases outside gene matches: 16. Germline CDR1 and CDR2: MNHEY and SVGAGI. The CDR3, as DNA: TGTGCCATAAAAGACTTAGCGGGAGCTTTACCGACCCAGTACTTC. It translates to CAIKDLAGALPTQYF.

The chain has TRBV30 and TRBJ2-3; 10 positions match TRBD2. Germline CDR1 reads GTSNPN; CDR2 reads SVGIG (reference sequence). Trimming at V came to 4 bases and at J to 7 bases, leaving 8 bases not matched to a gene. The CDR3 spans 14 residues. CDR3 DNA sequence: TGTGCCTGGACTCTAGCGGGAGTGACAAATACGCAGTATTTT. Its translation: CAWTLAGVTNTQYF.

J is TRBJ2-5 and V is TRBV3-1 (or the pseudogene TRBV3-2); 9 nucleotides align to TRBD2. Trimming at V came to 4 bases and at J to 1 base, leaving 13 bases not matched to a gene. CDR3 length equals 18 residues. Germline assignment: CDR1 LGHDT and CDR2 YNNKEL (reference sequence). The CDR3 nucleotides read TGTGCCAGCAGCCTTACACTAGCGGGCGAACGGGCCCAAGAGACCCAGTACTTC. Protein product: CASSLTLAGERAQETQYF.

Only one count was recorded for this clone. In DNA form, the CDR3 reads TGTGCTATTGGTGCGGGCGGGGAAAGCACAGATACGCAGTATTTT. Protein: CAIGAGGESTDTQYF. The J gene is TRBJ2-3, the V gene TRBV10-3; D possibly corresponds to TRBD2 (6 bases). Germline-derived CDR1 and CDR2 are ENHRY and SYGVKD. The CDR3 extends over 15 amino acids.

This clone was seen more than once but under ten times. CDR3 sequence: CAWSVGQGKLFF. The CDR3 nucleotides read TGTGCCTGGAGCGTCGGACAGGGGAAACTGTTTTTT. V and J are TRBV30 and TRBJ1-4; 9 bases map to TRBD1. There are 12 residues in the CDR3. The V gene end was trimmed by 3 bases and the J gene end by 11 bases; junction bases not matched to a gene: 4. In germline, CDR1 is GTSNPN, CDR2 SVGIG (reference sequence).

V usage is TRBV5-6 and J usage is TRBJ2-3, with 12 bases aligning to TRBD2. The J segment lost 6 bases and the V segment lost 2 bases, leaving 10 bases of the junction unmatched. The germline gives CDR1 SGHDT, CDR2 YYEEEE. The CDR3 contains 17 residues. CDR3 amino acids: CASSFIPGLAGSDTQYF. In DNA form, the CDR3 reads TGTGCCAGCAGCTTTATCCCGGGACTAGCGGGTTCTGATACGCAGTATTTT.

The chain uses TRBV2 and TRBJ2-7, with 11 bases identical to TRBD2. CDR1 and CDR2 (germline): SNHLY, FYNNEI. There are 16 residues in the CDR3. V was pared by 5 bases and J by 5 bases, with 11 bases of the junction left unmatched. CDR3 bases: TGTGCCAGCAGTCCCAGCACTAGCGGGGGACCCGACGAGCAGTACTTC. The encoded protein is CASSPSTSGGPDEQYF.

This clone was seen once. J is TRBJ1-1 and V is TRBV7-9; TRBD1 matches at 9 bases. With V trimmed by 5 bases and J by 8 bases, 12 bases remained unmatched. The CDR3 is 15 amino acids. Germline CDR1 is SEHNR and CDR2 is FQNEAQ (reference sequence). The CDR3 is CASSRGQGWIQEAFF. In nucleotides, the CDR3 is TGTGCCAGCAGCCGGGGACAGGGATGGATTCAGGAAGCTTTCTTT.

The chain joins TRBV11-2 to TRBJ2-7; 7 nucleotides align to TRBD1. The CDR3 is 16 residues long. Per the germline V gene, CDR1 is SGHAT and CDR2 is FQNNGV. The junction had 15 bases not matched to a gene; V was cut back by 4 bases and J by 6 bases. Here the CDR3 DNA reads TGTGCCAGCAGCTCCTCAAGGACAGGTTTTCCGTCCGAGCAGTACTTC. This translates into CASSSSRTGFPSEQYF.